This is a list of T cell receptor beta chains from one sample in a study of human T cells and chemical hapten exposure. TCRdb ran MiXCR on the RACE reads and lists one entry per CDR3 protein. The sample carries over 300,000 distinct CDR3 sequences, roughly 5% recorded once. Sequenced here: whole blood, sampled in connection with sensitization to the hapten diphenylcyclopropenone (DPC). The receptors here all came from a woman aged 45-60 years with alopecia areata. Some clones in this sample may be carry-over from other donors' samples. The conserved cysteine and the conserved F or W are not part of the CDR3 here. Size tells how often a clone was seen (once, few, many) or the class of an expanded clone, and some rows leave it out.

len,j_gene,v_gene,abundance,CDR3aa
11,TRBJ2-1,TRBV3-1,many,ASSQGTYNEQF
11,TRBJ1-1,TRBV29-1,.,SVWSGEIAEAF
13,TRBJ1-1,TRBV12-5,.,ASAPETGGSTEAF
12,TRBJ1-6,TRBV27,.,ASSPRGRNSPLH
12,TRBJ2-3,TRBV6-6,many,ASSLSGEGDTQY
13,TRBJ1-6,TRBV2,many,ASSEAARALETLH
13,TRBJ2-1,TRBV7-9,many,ASNPGTGPYNEQF
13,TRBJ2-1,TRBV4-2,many,ASSQDLTGYNEQF
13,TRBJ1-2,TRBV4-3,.,ASSQDIMANYGYT
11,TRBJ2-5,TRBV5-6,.,ASSFRGVKTQY
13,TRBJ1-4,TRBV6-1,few,ASSEVGGAPEKLF
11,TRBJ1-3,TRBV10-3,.,AGRGDSGNTIY
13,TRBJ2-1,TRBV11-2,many,ASSVLTGASNEQF
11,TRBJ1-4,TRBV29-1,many,SARPDGNEKLF
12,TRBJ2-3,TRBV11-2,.,ASRAGGLTDTQY
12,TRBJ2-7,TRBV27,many,ASSLWAGLYEQY
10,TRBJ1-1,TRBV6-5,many,ASSRGSTEAF
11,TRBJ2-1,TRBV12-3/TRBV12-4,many,ASGSAANNEQF
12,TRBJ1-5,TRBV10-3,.,ATTNSVGNQPQH
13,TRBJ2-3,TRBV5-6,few,ASSSGDRYTDTQY
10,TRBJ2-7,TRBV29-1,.,SVRQGPDEQY
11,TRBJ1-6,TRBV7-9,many,ASSFQVNSPLH
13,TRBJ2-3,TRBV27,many,ASSRSGRGTDTQY
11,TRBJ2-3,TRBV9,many,ASSGGAGDTQY
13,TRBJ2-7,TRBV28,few,ASQSPRGQTYEQY
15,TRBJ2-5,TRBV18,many,ASSPPGTSGGGKTQY
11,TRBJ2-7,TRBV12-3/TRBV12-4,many,ASSLHGGHEQY
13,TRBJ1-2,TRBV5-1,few,ASSQGILINYGYT
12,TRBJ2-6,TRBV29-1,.,SVVGPSGANVLT
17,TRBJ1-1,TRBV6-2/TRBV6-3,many,ASSYPLGGGARMGTEAF
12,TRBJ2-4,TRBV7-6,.,ASSLGRAGNIQY
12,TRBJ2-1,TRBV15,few,ATSKGLAYNEQF
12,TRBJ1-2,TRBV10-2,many,ASSEAITGYGYT
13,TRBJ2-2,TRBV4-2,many,ASSPLTGDTGELF
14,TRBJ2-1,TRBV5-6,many,ASSFLPESSYNEQF
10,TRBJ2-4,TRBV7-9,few,ASSKTRANQY
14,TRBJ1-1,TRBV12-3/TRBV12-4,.,ASSLGPQGTATEAF
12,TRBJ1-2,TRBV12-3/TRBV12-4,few,ASRGTGSNYGYT
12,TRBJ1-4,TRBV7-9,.,ASTPTGAHEKLF
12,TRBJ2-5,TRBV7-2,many,ASSLDDSPRTQY
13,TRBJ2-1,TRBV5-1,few,ASSALAGGLGEQF